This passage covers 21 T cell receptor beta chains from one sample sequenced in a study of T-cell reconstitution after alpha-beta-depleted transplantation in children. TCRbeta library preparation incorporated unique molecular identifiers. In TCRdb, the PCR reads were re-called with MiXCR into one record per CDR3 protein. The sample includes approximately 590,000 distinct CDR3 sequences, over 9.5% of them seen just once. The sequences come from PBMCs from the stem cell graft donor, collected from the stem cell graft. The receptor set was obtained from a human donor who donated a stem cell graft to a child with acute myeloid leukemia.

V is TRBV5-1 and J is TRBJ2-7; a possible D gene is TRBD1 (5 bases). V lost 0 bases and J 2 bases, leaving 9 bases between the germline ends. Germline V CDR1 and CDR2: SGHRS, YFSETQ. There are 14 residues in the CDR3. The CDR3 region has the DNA TGCGCCAGCAGCTTGGTAGGGGATCCCTACGAGCAGTACTTC. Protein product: CASSLVGDPYEQYF.

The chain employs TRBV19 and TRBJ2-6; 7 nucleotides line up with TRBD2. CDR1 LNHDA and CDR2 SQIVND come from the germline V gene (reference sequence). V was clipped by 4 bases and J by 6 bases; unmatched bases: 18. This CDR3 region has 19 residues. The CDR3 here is CASSSRLALTISTANVLTF. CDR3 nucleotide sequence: TGTGCCAGTAGTAGTAGACTAGCCTTAACGATCTCTACGGCCAACGTCCTGACTTTC.

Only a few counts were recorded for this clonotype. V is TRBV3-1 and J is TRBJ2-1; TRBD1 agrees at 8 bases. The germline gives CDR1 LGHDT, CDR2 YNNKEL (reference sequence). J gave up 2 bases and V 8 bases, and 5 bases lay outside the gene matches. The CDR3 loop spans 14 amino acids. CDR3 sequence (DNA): TGTGCCAGCGCGCCAGGGGGCCCCTACAATGAGCAGTTCTTC. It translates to CASAPGGPYNEQFF.

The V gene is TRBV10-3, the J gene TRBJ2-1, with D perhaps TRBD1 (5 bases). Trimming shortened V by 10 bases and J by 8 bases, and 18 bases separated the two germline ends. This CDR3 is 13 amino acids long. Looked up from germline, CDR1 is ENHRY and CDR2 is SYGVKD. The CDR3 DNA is TGTGCCACCCGGACAAGGGCAGTAGATGAGCAGTTCTTC. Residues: CATRTRAVDEQFF.

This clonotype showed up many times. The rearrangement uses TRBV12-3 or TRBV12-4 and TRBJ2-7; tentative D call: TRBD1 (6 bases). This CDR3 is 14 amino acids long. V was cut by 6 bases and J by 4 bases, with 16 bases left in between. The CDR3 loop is CASSQGWVRYEQYF. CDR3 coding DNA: TGTGCCAGCAGCCAGGGGTGGGTTAGATACGAGCAGTACTTC.

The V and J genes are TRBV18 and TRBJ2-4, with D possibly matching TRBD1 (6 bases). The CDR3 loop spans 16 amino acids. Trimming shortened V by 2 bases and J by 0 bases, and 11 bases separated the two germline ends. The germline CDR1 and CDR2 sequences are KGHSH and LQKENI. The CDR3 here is CASSPGTSLAKNIQYF. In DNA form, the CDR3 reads TGTGCCAGCTCACCAGGGACATCCCTAGCCAAAAACATTCAGTACTTC.

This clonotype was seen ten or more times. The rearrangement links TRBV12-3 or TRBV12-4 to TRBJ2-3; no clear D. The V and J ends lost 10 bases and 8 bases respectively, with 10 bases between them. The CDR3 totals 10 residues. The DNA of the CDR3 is TGTGCCACCCTGAATGCTACGCAGTATTTT. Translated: CATLNATQYF.

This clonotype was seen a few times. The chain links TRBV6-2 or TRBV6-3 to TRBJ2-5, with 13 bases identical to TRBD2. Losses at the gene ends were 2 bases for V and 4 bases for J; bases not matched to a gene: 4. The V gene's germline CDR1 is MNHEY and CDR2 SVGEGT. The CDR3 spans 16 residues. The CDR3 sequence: CASSYGTSGARETQYF. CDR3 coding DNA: TGTGCCAGCAGTTACGGGACTAGCGGGGCCCGAGAGACCCAGTACTTC.

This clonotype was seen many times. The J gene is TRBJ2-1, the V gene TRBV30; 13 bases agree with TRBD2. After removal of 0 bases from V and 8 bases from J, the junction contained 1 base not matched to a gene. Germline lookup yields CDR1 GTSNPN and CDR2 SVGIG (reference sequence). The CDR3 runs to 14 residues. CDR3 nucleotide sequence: TGTGCCTGGAGTGTACTAGCGGGAGGGGATGAGCAGTTCTTC. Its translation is CAWSVLAGGDEQFF.

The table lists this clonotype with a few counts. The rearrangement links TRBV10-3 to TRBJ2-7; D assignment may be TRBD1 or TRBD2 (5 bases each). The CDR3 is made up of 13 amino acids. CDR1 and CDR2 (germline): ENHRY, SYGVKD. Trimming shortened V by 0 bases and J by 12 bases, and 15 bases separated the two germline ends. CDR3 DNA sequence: TGTGCCATCAGTGAGTCGGGGGTGGCGGAGGTGTACTTC. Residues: CAISESGVAEVYF.

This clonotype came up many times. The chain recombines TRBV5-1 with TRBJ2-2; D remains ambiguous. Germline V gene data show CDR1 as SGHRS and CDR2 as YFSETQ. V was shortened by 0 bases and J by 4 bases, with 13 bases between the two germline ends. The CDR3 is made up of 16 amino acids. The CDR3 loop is CASSLGSSGFTGELFF. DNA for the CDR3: TGCGCCAGCAGCTTGGGTAGCTCCGGATTCACCGGGGAGCTGTTTTTT.

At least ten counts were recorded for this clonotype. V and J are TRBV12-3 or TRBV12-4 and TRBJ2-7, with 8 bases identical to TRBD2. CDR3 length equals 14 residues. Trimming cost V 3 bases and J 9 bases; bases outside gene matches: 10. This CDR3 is CASSFKGLEIAQYF. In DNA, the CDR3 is TGTGCCAGCAGTTTCAAGGGACTAGAGATTGCGCAGTACTTC.

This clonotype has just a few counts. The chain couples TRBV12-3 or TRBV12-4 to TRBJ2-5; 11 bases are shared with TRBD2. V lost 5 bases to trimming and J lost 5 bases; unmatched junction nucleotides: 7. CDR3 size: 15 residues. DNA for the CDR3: TGTGCCAGCAGTATTAGCGGGAGGGTTCAGGAGACCCAGTACTTC. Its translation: CASSISGRVQETQYF.

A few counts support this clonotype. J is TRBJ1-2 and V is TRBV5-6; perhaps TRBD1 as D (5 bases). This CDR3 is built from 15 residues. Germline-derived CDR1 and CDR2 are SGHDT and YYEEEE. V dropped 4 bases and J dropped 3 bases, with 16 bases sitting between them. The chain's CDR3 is CASSAGGGRDYGYTF. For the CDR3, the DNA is TGTGCCAGCAGCGCTGGGGGGGGACGTGACTATGGCTACACCTTC.

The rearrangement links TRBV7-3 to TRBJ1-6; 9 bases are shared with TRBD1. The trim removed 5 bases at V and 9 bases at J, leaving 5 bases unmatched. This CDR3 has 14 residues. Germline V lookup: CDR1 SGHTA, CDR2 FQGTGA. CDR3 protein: CASSGTGYGSPLHF. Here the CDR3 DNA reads TGTGCCAGCAGCGGGACAGGGTACGGTTCACCCCTCCACTTT.

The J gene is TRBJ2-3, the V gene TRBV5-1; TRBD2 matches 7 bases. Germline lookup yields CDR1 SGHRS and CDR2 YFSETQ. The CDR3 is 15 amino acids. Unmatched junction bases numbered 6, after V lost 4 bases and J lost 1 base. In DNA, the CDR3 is TGCGCCAGCAGCAGGGCGGGAGTAGGCACAGATACGCAGTATTTT. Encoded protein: CASSRAGVGTDTQYF.

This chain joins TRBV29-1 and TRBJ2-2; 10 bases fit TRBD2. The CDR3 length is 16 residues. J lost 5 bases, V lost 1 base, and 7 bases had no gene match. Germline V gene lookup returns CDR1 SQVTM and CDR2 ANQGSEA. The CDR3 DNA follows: TGCAGCGTTGAAGCCCCCGGGACTAGCGTGACCGGGGAGCTGTTTTTT. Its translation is CSVEAPGTSVTGELFF.

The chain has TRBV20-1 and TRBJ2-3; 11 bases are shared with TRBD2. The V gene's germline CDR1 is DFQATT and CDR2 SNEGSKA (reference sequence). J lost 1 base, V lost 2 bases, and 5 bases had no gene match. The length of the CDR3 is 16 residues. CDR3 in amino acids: CSARTLAGGGTDTQYF. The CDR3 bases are TGCAGTGCTAGAACCCTAGCGGGAGGAGGCACAGATACGCAGTATTTT.

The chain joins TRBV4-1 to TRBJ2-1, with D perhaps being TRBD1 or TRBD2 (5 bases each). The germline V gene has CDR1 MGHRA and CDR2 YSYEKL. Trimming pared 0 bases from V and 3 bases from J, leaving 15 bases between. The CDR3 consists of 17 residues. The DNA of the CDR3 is TGCGCCAGCAGCCAAGAAGGGAGAACAGGATACTACAATGAGCAGTTCTTC. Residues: CASSQEGRTGYYNEQFF.

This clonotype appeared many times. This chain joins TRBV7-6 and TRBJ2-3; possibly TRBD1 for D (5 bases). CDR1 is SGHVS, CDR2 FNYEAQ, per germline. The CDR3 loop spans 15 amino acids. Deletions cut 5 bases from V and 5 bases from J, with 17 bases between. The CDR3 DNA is TGTGCCAGCAGCCGGATGGTCGACAGTCAAGATACGCAGTATTTT. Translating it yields CASSRMVDSQDTQYF.

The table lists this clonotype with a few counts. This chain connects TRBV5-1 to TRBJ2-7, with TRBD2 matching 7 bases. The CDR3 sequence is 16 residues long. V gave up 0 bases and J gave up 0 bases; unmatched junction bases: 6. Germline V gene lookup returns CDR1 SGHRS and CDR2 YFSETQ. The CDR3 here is CASSLAGSGFSYEQYF. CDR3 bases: TGCGCCAGCAGCTTGGCCGGTAGCGGGTTCTCCTACGAGCAGTACTTC.